A single sample gave rise to the 15 T cell receptor beta chains below, sequenced in a study of beta chain features in type 1 diabetes. Points from the study as a whole: There was a moderate but significant shortening of TCRB CDR3s in all four CD4+ subsets of Type 1 diabetes patients.

For these TCRs, the target antigens are not known. Since all of the isolated RNA was reverse transcribed, expressed TCRB transcripts were what got sequenced. Repertoires were generated with immunoSEQ multiplex PCR, while TCRdb's copy carries only in-frame clones and drops some. The data contain around 300,000 clones, about 15% of them singletons. The sample taken for sequencing was naive CD4+ T cells from blood. Receptors originate from a man in his late teens or twenties with type 1 diabetes.

J is TRBJ1-2 and V is TRBV13; maybe TRBD1 (5 bases). Between the trimmed V and J ends, which lost 5 bases and 6 bases, there was a span of 16 bases. Per germline, CDR1 PRHDT and CDR2 FYEKMQ (reference sequence). The CDR3 runs to 14 residues. The CDR3 DNA is TGTGCCAGCAGCCCGGGACTTGCGGGGAATGGCTACACCTTC. This translates into CASSPGLAGNGYTF.

The chain couples TRBV27 to TRBJ2-1, with 12 bases matching TRBD2. Germline-derived CDR1 and CDR2 are MNHEY and SMNVEV (reference sequence). The CDR3 sequence is 16 residues long. The ends lost 5 bases at V and 4 bases at J; junction bases unmatched: 6. The CDR3 protein is CASSGALAGGYNEQFF. The CDR3 DNA sequence: TGTGCCAGCAGTGGAGCCCTAGCGGGAGGGTACAATGAGCAGTTCTTC.

V is TRBV9 and J is TRBJ1-1; D is uncertain. CDR1 is SGDLS and CDR2 is YYNGEE in the germline V gene. V was trimmed by 0 bases and J by 11 bases, leaving 14 bases between them. The CDR3 is 13 amino acids. The CDR3 here is CASSVEEGASAFF. The DNA of the CDR3 is TGTGCCAGCAGCGTAGAGGAGGGCGCGAGTGCTTTCTTT.

This clone was observed a few times. This chain connects TRBV5-4 to TRBJ2-7; D possibly corresponds to TRBD2 (6 bases). This CDR3 region has 13 residues. Germline V gene data show CDR1 as SGHNT and CDR2 as YYREEE (reference sequence). With 5 bases removed from V and 6 bases from J, the gap between germline ends came to 15 bases. CDR3 coding DNA: TGTGCCAGCAGAAGGGAGGCTAGCTCCGAGCAGTACTTC. This translates into CASRREASSEQYF.

The chain combines TRBV7-2 with TRBJ2-1; D gene ambiguous. This CDR3 spans 14 amino acids. Germline V lookup: CDR1 SGHTA, CDR2 FQGNSA. The V end lost 5 bases, the J end lost 3 bases, and 11 bases lay between the germline ends. The DNA for the CDR3 is TGTGCCAGCAGCCAAGTTTACGGCTACAATGAGCAGTTCTTC. Its translation: CASSQVYGYNEQFF.

The genes are TRBV10-3 and TRBJ1-2; 12 positions match TRBD1. Germline trimming cut 6 bases from V and 4 bases from J; bases unmatched to any gene: 9. The CDR3 is made up of 16 amino acids. Germline V gives CDR1 ENHRY, CDR2 SYGVKD. CDR3 amino acids: CAISPTGTGGAYGYTF. The CDR3 DNA reads as TGTGCCATCAGCCCTACAGGGACAGGGGGCGCCTATGGCTACACCTTC.

This clone was observed a few times. The V call is TRBV7-9, the J call TRBJ2-3, with 11 bases aligning to TRBD1. CDR1 is SEHNR, CDR2 FQNEAQ, per germline (reference sequence). V dropped 3 bases and J dropped 6; count of bases not matched to a gene: 8. The CDR3 sequence is 16 residues long. For the CDR3, the DNA is TGTGCCAGCAGCTTCCGGGGACAGGGGGAGGAGGATACGCAGTATTTT. It specifies CASSFRGQGEEDTQYF.

This clone came up a few times. The V gene is TRBV10-3, the J gene TRBJ2-5; 7 nucleotides line up with TRBD1. V lost 6 bases to trimming and J lost 2 bases; unmatched junction nucleotides: 6. The CDR3 has 14 amino acids. In germline, CDR1 is ENHRY, CDR2 SYGVKD. The CDR3: CAISGTATQETQYF. CDR3 coding DNA: TGTGCCATCAGCGGGACAGCCACGCAAGAGACCCAGTACTTC.

The V and J genes are TRBV5-6 and TRBJ1-5; D unclear. The germline V gene encodes CDR1 SGHDT and CDR2 YYEEEE. CDR3 size: 13 residues. Trimming took off 0 bases at V and 4 bases at J, with 5 bases between the two ends. DNA for the CDR3: TGTGCCAGCAGCTTGGGTTTAAATCAGCCCCAGCATTTT. Translated, it gives CASSLGLNQPQHF.

The chain recombines TRBV28 with TRBJ2-7, with D unclear. The CDR3 is 12 amino acids. Germline V gene sequence: CDR1 MDHEN, CDR2 SYDVKM. The ends were cut back, 6 bases at V and 5 bases at J, with 11 bases in the middle. Here the CDR3 reads CASSQRENEQYF. Written as DNA, the CDR3 is TGTGCCAGCAGCCAACGAGAGAACGAGCAGTACTTC.

This clone was seen a few times. The rearrangement links TRBV2 to TRBJ2-1, with TRBD1 matching over 9 bases. CDR1 is SNHLY and CDR2 is FYNNEI in the germline V gene. Losses at the gene ends were 5 bases for V and 14 bases for J; bases not matched to a gene: 4. The CDR3 has 11 residues. This chain's CDR3 is CASSPDRGEFF. CDR3 bases: TGTGCCAGCAGTCCCGACAGGGGGGAGTTCTTC.

This clone was found once. The rearrangement joins TRBV7-2 to TRBJ2-7; D remains unclear. The CDR3 loop spans 12 amino acids. Trimming stripped 1 base from V and 5 bases from J, with 6 bases between. CDR1 and CDR2 (germline): SGHTA, FQGNSA. The DNA of the CDR3 is TGTGCCAGCAGCTTAGACTTCGACGAGCAGTACTTC. Its protein product is CASSLDFDEQYF.

This clone has only a few counts. The chain links TRBV5-6 to TRBJ1-2; no clear D. Germline V gene data show CDR1 as SGHDT and CDR2 as YYEEEE. The CDR3 spans 14 residues. Trimming pared 3 bases from V and 3 bases from J, leaving 12 bases between. The CDR3 here is CASSSAGFDYGYTF. The DNA for the CDR3 is TGTGCCAGCAGCTCCGCGGGTTTCGACTATGGCTACACCTTC.

The chain carries TRBV9 and TRBJ2-3, with D maybe TRBD1 (6 bases). Germline V CDR1 and CDR2: SGDLS, YYNGEE. Trimming cost V 4 bases and J 1 base, with 10 bases left between them. CDR3 length: 14 amino acids. Here the CDR3 reads CASSLGHRTDTQYF. Here the CDR3 DNA reads TGTGCCAGCAGCCTGGGACACCGCACAGATACGCAGTATTTT. Full variable domain (missing parts from reference TRBV9 and TRBJ2-3): DSGVTQTPKHLITATGQRVTLRCSPRSGDLSVYWYQQSLDQGLQFLIQYYNGEERAKGNILERFSAQQFPDLHSELNLSSLELGDSALYFCASSLGHRTDTQYFGPGTRLTVL.

With respect to this clone: Other DNA variants within this sample encode the same CDR3. The chain employs TRBV20-1 and TRBJ2-7; D not certain. This CDR3 has 11 amino acids. V lost 3 bases and J lost 3, with 6 bases in between. Germline V gives CDR1 DFQATT, CDR2 SNEGSKA (reference sequence). CDR3 DNA: TGCAGTGCTAGCGATAGCTACGAGCAGTACTTC. Translating gives CSASDSYEQYF.